This record concerns one T cell receptor (beta chain) sequence. Its antigen is currently unknown. CDR3 size: 14 residues. The germline CDR1 and CDR2 sequences are LNHDA and SQIVND (reference sequence). With V trimmed by 9 bases and J by 8 bases, 9 bases remained unmatched. Sequenced by immunoSEQ multiplex PCR; TCRdb stores in-frame clones only, minus some. In the table there are roughly 250,000 clones, 70% of which are singletons. These data belong to a study of cytotoxic CD8 clonotypes in ibrutinib-treated CLL. On the study more broadly: Among the patients, 10 to 11 presented as relapsed/refractory and over 14 as treatment-naive; about 17 showed unmutated IGHV. Study-wide points: Among the clonotypes, public ones were uncommon and contracted or held stable on treatment. Higher clonality was seen at ibrutinib response and a return toward baseline at progression.

The sample consisted of PBMCs, taken after 24 months of ibrutinib treatment. The TCR originated in a human donor with chronic lymphocytic leukemia. This sequence joins TRBV19 and TRBJ1-6; 8 bases align to TRBD1. CDR3 residues: CASTPGTGDSPLHF. The CDR3 DNA is TGTGCCAGCACTCCCGGGACAGGAGATTCACCCCTCCACTTT.